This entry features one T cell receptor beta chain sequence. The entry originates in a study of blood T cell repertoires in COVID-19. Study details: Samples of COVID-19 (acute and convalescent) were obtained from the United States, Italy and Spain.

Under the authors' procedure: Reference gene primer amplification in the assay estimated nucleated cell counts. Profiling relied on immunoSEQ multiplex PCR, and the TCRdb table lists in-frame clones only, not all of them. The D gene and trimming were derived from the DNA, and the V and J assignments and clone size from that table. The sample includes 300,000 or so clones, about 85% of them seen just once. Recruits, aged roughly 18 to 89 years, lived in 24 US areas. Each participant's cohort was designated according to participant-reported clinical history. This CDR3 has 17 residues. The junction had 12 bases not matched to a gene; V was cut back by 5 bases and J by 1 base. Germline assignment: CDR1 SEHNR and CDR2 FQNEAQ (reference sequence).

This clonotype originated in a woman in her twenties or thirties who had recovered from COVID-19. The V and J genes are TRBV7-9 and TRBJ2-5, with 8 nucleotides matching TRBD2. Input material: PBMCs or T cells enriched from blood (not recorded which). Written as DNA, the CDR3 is TGTGCCAGCAGCACGGGGTTGGGCGGGGGGCTCCAAGAGACCCAGTACTTC. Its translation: CASSTGLGGGLQETQYF.